There are a few counts of the clone carrying this TCR beta chain. What it recognizes is unknown. The entry originates in a study of T cell repertoires in cytomegalovirus infection. The CDR3 sequence is 13 residues long. Germline CDR1 and CDR2: MNHEY and SMNVEV (reference sequence). V was shortened by 3 bases and J by 3 bases, with 9 bases between the two germline ends. Regarding the study as a whole: The ex vivo response was dominated by HLA-C-restricted CMV-specific TCR beta clonotypes.

MiXCR, run by TCRdb on the reads, gives a single entry per CDR3 protein. Here the sample spans fewer than 80,000 distinct CDR3 sequences, about 3.8% being singletons. The sequenced sample consisted of PBMCs. The clonotype was recovered from a human donor in good health (CMV status not recorded). Some clones in this sample may be carry-over from other donors' samples. The chain links TRBV27 to TRBJ2-7; D unresolved. The CDR3 bases are TGTGCCAGCAGTTTCGGAGACAACTACGAGCAGTACTTC. Protein product: CASSFGDNYEQYF.